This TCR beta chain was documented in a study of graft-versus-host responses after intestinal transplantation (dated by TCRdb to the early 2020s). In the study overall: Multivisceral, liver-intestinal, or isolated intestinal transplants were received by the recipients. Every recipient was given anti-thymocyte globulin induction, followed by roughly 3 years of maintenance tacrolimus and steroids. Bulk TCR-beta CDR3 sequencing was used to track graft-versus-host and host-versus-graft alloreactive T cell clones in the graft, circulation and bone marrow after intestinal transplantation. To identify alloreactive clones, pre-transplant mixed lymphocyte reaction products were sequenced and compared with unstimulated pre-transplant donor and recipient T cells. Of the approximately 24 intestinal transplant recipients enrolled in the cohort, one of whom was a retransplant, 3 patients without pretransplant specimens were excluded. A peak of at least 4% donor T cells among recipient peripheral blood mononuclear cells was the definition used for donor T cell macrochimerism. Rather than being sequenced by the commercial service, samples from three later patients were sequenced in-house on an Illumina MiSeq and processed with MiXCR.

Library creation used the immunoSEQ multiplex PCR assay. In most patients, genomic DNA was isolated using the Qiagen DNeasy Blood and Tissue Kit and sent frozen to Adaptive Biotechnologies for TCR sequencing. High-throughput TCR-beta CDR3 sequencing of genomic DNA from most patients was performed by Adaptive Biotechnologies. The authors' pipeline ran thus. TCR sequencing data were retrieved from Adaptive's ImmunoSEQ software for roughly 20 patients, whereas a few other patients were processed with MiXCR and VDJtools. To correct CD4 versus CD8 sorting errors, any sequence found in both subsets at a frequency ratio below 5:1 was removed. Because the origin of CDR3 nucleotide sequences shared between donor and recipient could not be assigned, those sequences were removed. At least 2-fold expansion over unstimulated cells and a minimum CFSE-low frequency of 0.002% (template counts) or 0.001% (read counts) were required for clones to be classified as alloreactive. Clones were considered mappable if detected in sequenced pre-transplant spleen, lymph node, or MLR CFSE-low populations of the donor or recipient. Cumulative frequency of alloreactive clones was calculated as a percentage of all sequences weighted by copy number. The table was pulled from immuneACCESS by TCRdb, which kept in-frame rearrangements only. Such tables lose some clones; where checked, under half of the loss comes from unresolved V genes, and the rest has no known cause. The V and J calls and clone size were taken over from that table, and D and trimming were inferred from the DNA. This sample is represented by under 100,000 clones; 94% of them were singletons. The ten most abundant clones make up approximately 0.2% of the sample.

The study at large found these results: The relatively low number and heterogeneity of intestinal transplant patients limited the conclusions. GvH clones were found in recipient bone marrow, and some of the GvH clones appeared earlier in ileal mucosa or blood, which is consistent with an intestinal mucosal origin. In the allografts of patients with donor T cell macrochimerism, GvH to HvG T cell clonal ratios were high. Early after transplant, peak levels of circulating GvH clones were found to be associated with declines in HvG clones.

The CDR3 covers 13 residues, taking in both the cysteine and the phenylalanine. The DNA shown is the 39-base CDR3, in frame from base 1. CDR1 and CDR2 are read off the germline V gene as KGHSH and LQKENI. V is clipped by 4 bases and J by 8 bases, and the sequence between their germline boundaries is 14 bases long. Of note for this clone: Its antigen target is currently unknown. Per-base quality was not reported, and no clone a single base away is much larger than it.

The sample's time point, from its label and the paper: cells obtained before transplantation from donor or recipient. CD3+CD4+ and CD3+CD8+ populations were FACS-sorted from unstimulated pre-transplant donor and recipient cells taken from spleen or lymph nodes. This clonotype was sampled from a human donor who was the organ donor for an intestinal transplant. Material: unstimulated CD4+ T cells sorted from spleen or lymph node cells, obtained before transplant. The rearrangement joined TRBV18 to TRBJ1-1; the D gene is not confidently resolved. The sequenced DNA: TGTGCCAGCTCACTGAGCCGGACTCGCGAAGCTTTCTTT. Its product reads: CASSLSRTREAFF.